This T cell receptor (beta chain) was sequenced for a study of T cell responses to AZD1222 COVID-19 vaccine. Libraries were prepared by immunoSEQ multiplex PCR; TCRdb keeps only in-frame clonotypes and omits some of them. This sample yields about 81,000 clones, of which 80% to 90% are seen a single time; more than 3% belongs to the top ten. CDR3 length equals 13 residues. V dropped 6 bases and J dropped 0 bases, with 5 bases sitting between them. Germline CDR1 and CDR2: KGHDR and SFDVKD. The source is an adult who received the AZD1222 COVID-19 vaccine. Sample: peripheral blood, taken 28 days after the second AZD1222 dose. This rearrangement joins TRBV24-1 to TRBJ1-5, with D hard to call. The CDR3 reads CATSYNSNQPQHF. In nucleotides, the CDR3 is TGTGCCACCAGTTACAATAGCAATCAGCCCCAGCATTTT.